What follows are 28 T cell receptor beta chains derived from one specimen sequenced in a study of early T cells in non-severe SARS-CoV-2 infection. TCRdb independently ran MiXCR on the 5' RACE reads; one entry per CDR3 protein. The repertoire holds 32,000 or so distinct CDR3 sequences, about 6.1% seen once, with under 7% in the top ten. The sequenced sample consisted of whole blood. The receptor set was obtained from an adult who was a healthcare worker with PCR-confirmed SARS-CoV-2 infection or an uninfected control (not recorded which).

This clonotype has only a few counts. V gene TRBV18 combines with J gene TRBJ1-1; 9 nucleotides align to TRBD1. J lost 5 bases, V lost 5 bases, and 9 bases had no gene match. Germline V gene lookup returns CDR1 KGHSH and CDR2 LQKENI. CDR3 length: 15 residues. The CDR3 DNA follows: TGTGCCAGCTCAAGGGGACAGGGAAGGAGGACTGAAGCTTTCTTT. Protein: CASSRGQGRRTEAFF. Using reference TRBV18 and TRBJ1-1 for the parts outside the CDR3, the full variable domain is NAGVMQNPRHLVRRRGQEARLRCSPMKGHSHVYWYRQLPEEGLKFMVYLQKENIIDESGMPKERFSAEFPKEGPSILRIQQVVRGDSAAYFCASSRGQGRRTEAFFGQGTRLTVV.

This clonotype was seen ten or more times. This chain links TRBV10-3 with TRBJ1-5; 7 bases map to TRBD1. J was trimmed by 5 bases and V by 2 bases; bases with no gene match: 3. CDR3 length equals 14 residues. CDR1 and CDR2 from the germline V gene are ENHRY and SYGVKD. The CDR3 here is CAISEGDSDQPQHF. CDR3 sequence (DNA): TGTGCCATCAGTGAGGGGGACAGTGATCAGCCCCAGCATTTT.

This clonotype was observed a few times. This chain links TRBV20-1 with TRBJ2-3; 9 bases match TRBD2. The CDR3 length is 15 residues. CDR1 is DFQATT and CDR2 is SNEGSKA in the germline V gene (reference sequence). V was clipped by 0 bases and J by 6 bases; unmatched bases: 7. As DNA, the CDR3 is TGCAGTGCTAGAGATCACAGACTAGCGGCGGATACGCAGTATTTT. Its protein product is CSARDHRLAADTQYF.

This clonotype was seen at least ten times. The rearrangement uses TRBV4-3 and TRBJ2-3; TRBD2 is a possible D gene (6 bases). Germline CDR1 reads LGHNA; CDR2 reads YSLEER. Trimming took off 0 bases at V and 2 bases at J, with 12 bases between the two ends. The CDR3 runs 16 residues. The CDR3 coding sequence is TGCGCCAGCAGCCAAGATAGGGACTCCCTCACAGATACGCAGTATTTT. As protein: CASSQDRDSLTDTQYF.

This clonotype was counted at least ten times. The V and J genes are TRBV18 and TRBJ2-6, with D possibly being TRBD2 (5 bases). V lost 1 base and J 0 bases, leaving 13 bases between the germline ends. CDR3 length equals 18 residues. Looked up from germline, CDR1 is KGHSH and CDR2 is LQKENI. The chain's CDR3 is CASSPLSNRGSGANVLTF. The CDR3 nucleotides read TGTGCCAGCTCACCACTCAGCAACCGGGGCTCTGGGGCCAACGTCCTGACTTTC.

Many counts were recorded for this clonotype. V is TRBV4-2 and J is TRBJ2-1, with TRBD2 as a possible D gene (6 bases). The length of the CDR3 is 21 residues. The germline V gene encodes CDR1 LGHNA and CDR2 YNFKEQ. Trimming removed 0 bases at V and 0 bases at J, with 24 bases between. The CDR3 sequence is CASSQDWRPDAAGSSYNEQFF. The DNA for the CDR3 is TGTGCCAGCAGCCAAGATTGGCGGCCAGATGCCGCGGGGAGCTCCTACAATGAGCAGTTCTTC.

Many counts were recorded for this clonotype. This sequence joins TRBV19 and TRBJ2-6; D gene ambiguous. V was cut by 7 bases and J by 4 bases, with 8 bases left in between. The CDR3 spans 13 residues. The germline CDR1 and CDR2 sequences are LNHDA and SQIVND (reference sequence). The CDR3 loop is CASKLGGANVLTF. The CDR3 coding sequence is TGTGCCAGTAAGCTTGGGGGGGCCAACGTCCTGACTTTC. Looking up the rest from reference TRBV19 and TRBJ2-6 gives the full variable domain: DGGITQSPKYLFRKEGQNVTLSCEQNLNHDAMYWYRQDPGQGLRLIYYSQIVNDFQKGDIAEGYSVSREKKESFPLTVTSAQKNPTAFYLCASKLGGANVLTFGAGSRLTVL.

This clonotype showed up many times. The CDR3 protein is CSVYSGETEAFF. The CDR3 coding sequence is TGCAGCGTTTACAGTGGGGAGACTGAAGCTTTCTTT. The chain has TRBV29-1 and TRBJ1-1; D unresolved. V was shortened by 5 bases and J by 5 bases, with 12 bases between the two germline ends. There are 12 residues in the CDR3. Germline CDR1 and CDR2: SQVTM and ANQGSEA. Variable domain in full (rest from reference TRBV29-1 and TRBJ1-1): SAVISQKPSRDICQRGTSLTIQCQVDSQVTMMFWYRQQPGQSLTLIATANQGSEATYESGFVIDKFPISRPNLTFSTLTVSNMSPEDSSIYLCSVYSGETEAFFGQGTRLTVV.

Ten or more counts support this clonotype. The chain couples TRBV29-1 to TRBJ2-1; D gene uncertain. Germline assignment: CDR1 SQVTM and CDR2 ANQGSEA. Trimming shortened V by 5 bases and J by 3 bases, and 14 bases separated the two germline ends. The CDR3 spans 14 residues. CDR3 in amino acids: CSVSTVQVYNEQFF. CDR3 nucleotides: TGCAGCGTTTCGACCGTTCAGGTCTACAATGAGCAGTTCTTC.

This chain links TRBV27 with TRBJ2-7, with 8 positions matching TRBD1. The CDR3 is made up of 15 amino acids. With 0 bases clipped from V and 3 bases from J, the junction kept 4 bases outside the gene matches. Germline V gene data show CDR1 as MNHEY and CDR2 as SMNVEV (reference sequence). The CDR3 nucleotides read TGTGCCAGCAGTTTATCCCAGGGGGCGAGCTACGAGCAGTACTTC. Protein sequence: CASSLSQGASYEQYF.

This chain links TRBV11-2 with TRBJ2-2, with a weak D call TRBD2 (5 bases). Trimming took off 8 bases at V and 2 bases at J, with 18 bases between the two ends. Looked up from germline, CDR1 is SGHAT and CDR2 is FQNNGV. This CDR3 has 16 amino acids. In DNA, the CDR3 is TGTGCCAGCCGCCTCCTTCGGACTGGAAACACCGGGGAGCTGTTTTTT. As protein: CASRLLRTGNTGELFF.

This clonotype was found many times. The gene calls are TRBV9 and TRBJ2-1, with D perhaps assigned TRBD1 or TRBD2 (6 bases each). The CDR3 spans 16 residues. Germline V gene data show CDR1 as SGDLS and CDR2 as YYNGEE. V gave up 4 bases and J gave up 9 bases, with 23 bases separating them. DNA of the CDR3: TGTGCCAGCAGCACCCCCGAGGGGGGACTTTCTACTGAGCAGTTCTTC. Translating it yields CASSTPEGGLSTEQFF.

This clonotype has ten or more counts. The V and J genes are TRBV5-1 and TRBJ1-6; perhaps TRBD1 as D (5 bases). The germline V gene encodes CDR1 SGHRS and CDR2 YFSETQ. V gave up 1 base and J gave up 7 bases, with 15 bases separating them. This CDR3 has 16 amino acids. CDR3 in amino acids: CASSLLGPIWNSPLHF. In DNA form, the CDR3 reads TGCGCCAGCAGCTTGTTGGGGCCGATTTGGAATTCACCCCTCCACTTT. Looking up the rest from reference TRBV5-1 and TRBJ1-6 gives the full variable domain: KAGVTQTPRYLIKTRGQQVTLSCSPISGHRSVSWYQQTPGQGLQFLFEYFSETQRNKGNFPGRFSGRQFSNSRSEMNVSTLELGDSALYLCASSLLGPIWNSPLHFGNGTRLTVT.

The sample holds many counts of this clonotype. The CDR3 loop reads CASSLRQEATEAFF. The CDR3 DNA follows: TGTGCCAGCAGTTTGCGTCAGGAGGCCACTGAAGCTTTCTTT. The chain has TRBV12-3 or TRBV12-4 and TRBJ1-1; D unresolved. V was shortened by 3 bases and J by 4 bases, with 12 bases between the two germline ends. The CDR3 consists of 14 residues.

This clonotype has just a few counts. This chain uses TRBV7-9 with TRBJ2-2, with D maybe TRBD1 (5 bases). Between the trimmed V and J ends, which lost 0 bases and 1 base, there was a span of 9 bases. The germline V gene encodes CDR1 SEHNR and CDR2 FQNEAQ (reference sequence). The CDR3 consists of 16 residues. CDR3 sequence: CASSLAGARNTGELFF. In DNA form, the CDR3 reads TGTGCCAGCAGCTTAGCAGGGGCTAGGAACACCGGGGAGCTGTTTTTT.

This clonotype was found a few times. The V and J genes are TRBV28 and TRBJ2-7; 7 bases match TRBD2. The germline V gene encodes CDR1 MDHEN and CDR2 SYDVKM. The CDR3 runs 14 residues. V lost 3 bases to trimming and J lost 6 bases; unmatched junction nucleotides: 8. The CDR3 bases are TGTGCCAGCAGTTTTAGGCGGGAGACGACCGAGCAGTACTTC. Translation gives CASSFRRETTEQYF.

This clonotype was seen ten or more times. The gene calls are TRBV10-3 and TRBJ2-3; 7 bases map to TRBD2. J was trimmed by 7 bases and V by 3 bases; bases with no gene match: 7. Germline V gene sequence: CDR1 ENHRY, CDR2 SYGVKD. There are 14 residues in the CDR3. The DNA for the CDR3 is TGTGCCATCAGTGAATCCGGGGGGAGCTATACGCAGTATTTT. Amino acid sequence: CAISESGGSYTQYF.

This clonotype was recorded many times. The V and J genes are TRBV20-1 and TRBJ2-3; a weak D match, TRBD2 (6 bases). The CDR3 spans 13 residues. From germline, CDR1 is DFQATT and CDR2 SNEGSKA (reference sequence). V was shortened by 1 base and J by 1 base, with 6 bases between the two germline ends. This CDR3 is CSARGGGTDTQYF. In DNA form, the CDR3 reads TGCAGTGCTAGAGGCGGGGGCACAGATACGCAGTATTTT.

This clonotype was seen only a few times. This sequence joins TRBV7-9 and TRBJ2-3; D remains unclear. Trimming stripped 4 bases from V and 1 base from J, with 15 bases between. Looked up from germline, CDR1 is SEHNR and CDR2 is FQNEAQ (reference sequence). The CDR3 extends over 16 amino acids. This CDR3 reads CASSSQHDGGTDTQYF. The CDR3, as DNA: TGTGCCAGCAGCTCGCAGCATGATGGGGGCACAGATACGCAGTATTTT.

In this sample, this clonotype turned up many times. The CDR3 spells CSVEGGAETQYF. The CDR3 DNA reads TGCAGCGTTGAGGGGGGCGCGGAGACCCAGTACTTC. The chain carries TRBV29-1 and TRBJ2-5; tentatively, D is TRBD1 or TRBD2 (6 bases each). Looked up from germline, CDR1 is SQVTM and CDR2 is ANQGSEA. This CDR3 is built from 12 residues. With 3 bases removed from V and 5 bases from J, the gap between germline ends came to 10 bases. Full variable domain (missing parts from reference TRBV29-1 and TRBJ2-5): SAVISQKPSRDICQRGTSLTIQCQVDSQVTMMFWYRQQPGQSLTLIATANQGSEATYESGFVIDKFPISRPNLTFSTLTVSNMSPEDSSIYLCSVEGGAETQYFGPGTRLLVL.

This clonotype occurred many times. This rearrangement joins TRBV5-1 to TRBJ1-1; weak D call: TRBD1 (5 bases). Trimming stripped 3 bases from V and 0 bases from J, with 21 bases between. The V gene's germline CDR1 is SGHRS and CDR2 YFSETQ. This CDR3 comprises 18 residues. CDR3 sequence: CASSSPGRRDHMNTEAFF. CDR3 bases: TGCGCCAGCAGCTCCCCGGGGCGACGCGATCACATGAACACTGAAGCTTTCTTT.

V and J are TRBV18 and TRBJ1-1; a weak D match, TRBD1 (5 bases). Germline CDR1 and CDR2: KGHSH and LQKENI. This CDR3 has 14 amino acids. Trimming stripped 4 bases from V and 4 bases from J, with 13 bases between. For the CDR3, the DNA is TGTGCCAGCTCACACCCTGGGAGGGGCACTGAAGCTTTCTTT. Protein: CASSHPGRGTEAFF.

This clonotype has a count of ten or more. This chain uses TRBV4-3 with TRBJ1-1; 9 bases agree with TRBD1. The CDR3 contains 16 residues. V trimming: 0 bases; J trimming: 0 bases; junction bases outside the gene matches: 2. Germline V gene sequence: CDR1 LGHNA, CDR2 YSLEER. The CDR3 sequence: CASSQEGDRVNTEAFF. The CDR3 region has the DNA TGCGCCAGCAGCCAAGAAGGGGACAGGGTGAACACTGAAGCTTTCTTT.

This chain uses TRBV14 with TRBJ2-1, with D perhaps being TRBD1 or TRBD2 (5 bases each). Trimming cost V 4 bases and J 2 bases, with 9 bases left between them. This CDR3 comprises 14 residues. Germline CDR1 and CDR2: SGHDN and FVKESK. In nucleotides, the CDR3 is TGTGCCAGCAGCCGCCTGGGGGCCTACAATGAGCAGTTCTTC. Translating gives CASSRLGAYNEQFF.

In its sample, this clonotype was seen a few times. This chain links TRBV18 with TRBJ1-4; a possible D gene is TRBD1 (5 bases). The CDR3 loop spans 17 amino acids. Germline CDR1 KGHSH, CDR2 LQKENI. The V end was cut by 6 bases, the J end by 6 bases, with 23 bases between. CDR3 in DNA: TGTGCCAGCTCTCAATATTACCCTGGGGCAGTTCATGAAAAACTGTTTTTT. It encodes CASSQYYPGAVHEKLFF.

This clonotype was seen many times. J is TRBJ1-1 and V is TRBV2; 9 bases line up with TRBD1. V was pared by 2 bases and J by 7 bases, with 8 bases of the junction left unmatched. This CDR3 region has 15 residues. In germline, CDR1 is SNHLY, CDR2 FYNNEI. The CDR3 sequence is CASSESGTGYGEAFF. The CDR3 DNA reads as TGTGCCAGCAGTGAATCCGGGACAGGGTACGGTGAAGCTTTCTTT.

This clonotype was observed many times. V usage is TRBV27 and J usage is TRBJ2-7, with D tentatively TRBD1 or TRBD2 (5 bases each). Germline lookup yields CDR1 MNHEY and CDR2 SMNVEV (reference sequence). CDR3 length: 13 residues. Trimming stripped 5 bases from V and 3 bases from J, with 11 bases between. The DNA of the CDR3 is TGTGCCAGCAGTAGGGGTGAGGGCTACGAGCAGTACTTC. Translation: CASSRGEGYEQYF.

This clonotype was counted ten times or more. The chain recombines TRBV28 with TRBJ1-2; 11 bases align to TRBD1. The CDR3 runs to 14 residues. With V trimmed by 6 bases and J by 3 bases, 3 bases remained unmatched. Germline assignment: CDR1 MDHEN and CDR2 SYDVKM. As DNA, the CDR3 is TGTGCCAGCAGGGGGGACAGGGGGTACTATGGCTACACCTTC. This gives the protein CASRGDRGYYGYTF.